This entry describes one T cell receptor (beta chain). Its specificity is unknown. The data derive from a study of metastatic and nonmetastatic thyroid tumors. Study at large: Malignant and benign thyroid patients had repertoires compared in peripheral blood and tumor or nodule tissue. Whole-study results and caveats: Relative to benign nodules, malignant thyroid tumors were reportedly characterized by significantly elevated TCR beta diversity in blood and tumor.

This CDR3 is 15 amino acids long. Germline-derived CDR1 and CDR2 are SGHRS and YFSETQ. Trimming shortened V by 4 bases and J by 2 bases, and 16 bases separated the two germline ends. All patients reached thyroid surgery having received no treatment beforehand. Original methodology: To classify distant metastasis in papillary thyroid cancer, a model was built from CDR3 differences across clinicopathological groups. TCRdb re-called clones via MiXCR from the PCR reads. The V and J calls and clone size are TCRdb's, not the authors'. The sample includes tens of thousands of clones, about 30% of them seen just once.

The TCR originated in a male donor with papillary thyroid cancer or a benign thyroid nodule (not recorded which). Some clones in this sample may be carry-over from other donors' samples. The rearrangement joins TRBV5-1 to TRBJ2-7; D is unclear. Sequences were obtained from blood. The CDR3 here is CASSTTDFSPYEQYF. In DNA, the CDR3 is TGCGCCAGCAGCACCACAGATTTCTCTCCCTACGAGCAGTACTTC. Complete variable domain (other parts from reference TRBV5-1 and TRBJ2-7): KAGVTQTPRYLIKTRGQQVTLSCSPISGHRSVSWYQQTPGQGLQFLFEYFSETQRNKGNFPGRFSGRQFSNSRSEMNVSTLELGDSALYLCASSTTDFSPYEQYFGPGTRLTVT.